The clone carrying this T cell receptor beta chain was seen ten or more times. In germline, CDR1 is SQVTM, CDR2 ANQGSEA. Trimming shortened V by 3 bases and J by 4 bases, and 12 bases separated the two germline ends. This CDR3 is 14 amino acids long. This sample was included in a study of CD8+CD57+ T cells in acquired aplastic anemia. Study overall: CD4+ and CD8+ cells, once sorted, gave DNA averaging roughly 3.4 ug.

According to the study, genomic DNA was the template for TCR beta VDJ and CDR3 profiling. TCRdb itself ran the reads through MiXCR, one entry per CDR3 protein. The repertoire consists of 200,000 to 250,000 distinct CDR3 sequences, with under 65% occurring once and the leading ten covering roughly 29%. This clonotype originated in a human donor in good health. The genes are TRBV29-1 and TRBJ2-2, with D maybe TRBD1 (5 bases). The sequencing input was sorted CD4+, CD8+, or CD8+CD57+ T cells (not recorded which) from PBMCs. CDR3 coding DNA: TGCAGCGTTGATCGGCAGGGCGGCACCGGGGAGCTGTTTTTT. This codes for CSVDRQGGTGELFF.